This passage covers 8 T cell receptor beta chains from one sample sequenced in a study of control samples from healthy donors and cancer patients. The repertoire was sequenced with immunoSEQ multiplex PCR; TCRdb's copy has only in-frame clones and lacks some. This sample contains around 190,000 clones. The sample taken for sequencing was blood. The source of these receptors is a woman under 40 in good health.

The rearrangement uses TRBV6-1 and TRBJ2-3, with D perhaps assigned TRBD1 or TRBD2 (6 bases each). The V and J ends lost 3 bases and 1 base respectively, with 11 bases between them. This CDR3 region has 15 residues. Per germline, CDR1 MNHNS and CDR2 SASEGT. This chain's CDR3 is CASSDRGPRTDTQYF. The CDR3 DNA sequence: TGTGCCAGCAGTGATCGGGGGCCCCGCACAGATACGCAGTATTTT.

The rearrangement joins TRBV10-3 to TRBJ2-4, with 12 bases fitting TRBD1. V trimming: 5 bases; J trimming: 0 bases; junction bases outside the gene matches: 11. Per the germline V gene, CDR1 is ENHRY and CDR2 is SYGVKD. The CDR3 runs 19 residues. CDR3 in DNA: TGTGCCATCAGTCCCCTGGGACAGGGGGCTGGAGGAGCCAAAAACATTCAGTACTTC. It translates to CAISPLGQGAGGAKNIQYF.

The V gene is TRBV2, the J gene TRBJ2-4; D may correspond to TRBD1 or TRBD2 (5 bases each). Trimming removed 5 bases from V and 7 bases from J, with 21 bases in between. The CDR3 has 16 amino acids. Germline values: CDR1 SNHLY, CDR2 FYNNEI. The CDR3 loop is CASSPQGEVNRNIQYF. CDR3 in DNA: TGTGCCAGCAGTCCCCAGGGAGAGGTTAATCGGAACATTCAGTACTTC. The entire variable domain, with the rest obtained from reference TRBV2 and TRBJ2-4, is as follows: EPEVTQTPSHQVTQMGQEVILRCVPISNHLYFYWYRQILGQKVEFLVSFYNNEISEKSEIFDDQFSVERPDGSNFTLKIRSTKLEDSAMYFCASSPQGEVNRNIQYFGAGTRLSVL.

The gene calls are TRBV6-4 and TRBJ2-7; no firm D call. This CDR3 spans 15 amino acids. V lost 4 bases, J lost 5 bases, and 18 bases lay in between. The germline V gene has CDR1 MRHNA and CDR2 SNTAGT. The CDR3 spells CASSALRPSDHEQYF. The CDR3 DNA reads as TGTGCCAGCAGTGCCCTGCGACCCAGTGACCACGAGCAGTACTTC.

The rearrangement uses TRBV10-1 and TRBJ1-3, with D tentatively TRBD1 (6 bases). V was cut by 8 bases and J by 5 bases, with 31 bases left in between. Per the germline V gene, CDR1 is WNHNN and CDR2 is SYGVQD (reference sequence). The CDR3 totals 19 residues. Here the CDR3 DNA reads TGCGCCAGCTCATCTAGGAGGCTGGACAGCGAATTTCGTAGAAACACCATATATTTT. It codes for CASSSRRLDSEFRRNTIYF.

V and J are TRBV9 and TRBJ2-1, with D possibly matching TRBD2 (6 bases). The CDR3 is made up of 15 amino acids. CDR1 SGDLS and CDR2 YYNGEE come from the germline V gene. V was trimmed by 0 bases and J by 9 bases, leaving 16 bases between them. The CDR3 DNA sequence: TGTGCCAGCAGCGTAGGAGGTTTGGCGGGACTTGAGCAGTTCTTC. Translation gives CASSVGGLAGLEQFF.

V gene TRBV28 combines with J gene TRBJ1-2; the match to TRBD1 covers 9 bases. The CDR3 runs 13 residues. Germline CDR1 is MDHEN and CDR2 is SYDVKM. The V segment lost 4 bases and the J segment 10 bases; nucleotides outside the gene matches: 7. For the CDR3, the DNA is TGTGCCAGCAGTTCAGGACAGGGGTTCTTCTACACCTTC. The encoded protein is CASSSGQGFFYTF.

The V and J genes are TRBV5-1 and TRBJ2-3; D perhaps matches TRBD2 (5 bases). Per the germline V gene, CDR1 is SGHRS and CDR2 is YFSETQ. The V end lost 4 bases, the J end lost 1 base, and 10 bases lay between the germline ends. This CDR3 spans 14 amino acids. This chain's CDR3 is CASSPLRGTDTQYF. The CDR3 DNA reads as TGCGCCAGCAGCCCTCTGCGGGGCACAGATACGCAGTATTTT.